The 27 T cell receptor beta chains below all came from one sample that was sequenced in a study of cytomegalovirus exposure and HLA in healthy donors (dated by TCRdb to 2017 to 2019). The library was generated by the immunoSEQ multiplex PCR assay. A mixture of 60 forward primers for TCR Vbeta segments and 13 reverse primers for TCR Jbeta segments was used in the multiplex PCR. The table comes from immuneACCESS by way of TCRdb, which keeps in-frame sequences with V and J called. Part of the clones is missing from these tables; in studies checked, under half for an unresolved V gene and the rest for unknown reasons. The sample's clone listing holds 150,000 to 200,000 clones. The ten most abundant clones make up 2% to 2.5% of the sample. The sequenced sample was PBMCs. All receptors derive from a man aged 25-45 years in good health and CMV-seronegative.

This chain uses TRBV4-2 with TRBJ2-3; 8 nucleotides line up with TRBD2. Germline V CDR1 and CDR2: LGHNA, YNFKEQ. Trimming at V came to 6 bases and at J to 5 bases, leaving 7 bases not matched to a gene. The CDR3 contains 14 residues. CDR3 region: CASRKAGVEDTQYF. The DNA of the CDR3 is TGTGCCAGCAGAAAAGCGGGAGTGGAAGATACGCAGTATTTT.

The V call is TRBV10-3, the J call TRBJ2-1, with 12 bases that match TRBD2. CDR1 and CDR2 (germline): ENHRY, SYGVKD. The V gene end was trimmed by 4 bases and the J gene end by 5 bases; junction bases not matched to a gene: 6. The CDR3 sequence is 16 residues long. The CDR3 DNA reads TGTGCCATCAGTGGTACTAGCGGGAGGTTAAACAATGAGCAGTTCTTC. The encoded protein is CAISGTSGRLNNEQFF.

V and J are TRBV19 and TRBJ2-2; perhaps TRBD2 as D (6 bases). In germline, CDR1 is LNHDA, CDR2 SQIVND (reference sequence). Trimming left V 4 bases short and J 8 bases short, with 17 bases between. The CDR3 contains 15 residues. CDR3 sequence: CASSRGVGFVGELFF. CDR3 nucleotides: TGTGCCAGTAGTAGGGGGGTCGGGTTCGTGGGGGAGCTGTTTTTT.

J is TRBJ2-1 and V is TRBV5-4, with 8 bases aligning to TRBD2. Germline assignment: CDR1 SGHNT and CDR2 YYREEE (reference sequence). The CDR3 has 15 residues. V was pared by 0 bases and J by 7 bases, with 6 bases of the junction left unmatched. CDR3 nucleotide sequence: TGTGCCAGCAGCTTGGCGGGAGGGCCGGGGAATGAGCAGTTCTTC. This gives the protein CASSLAGGPGNEQFF.

The rearrangement joins TRBV6-5 to TRBJ2-5, with 10 positions matching TRBD1. The CDR3 sequence is 15 residues long. V trimming: 2 bases; J trimming: 7 bases; junction bases outside the gene matches: 7. CDR1 and CDR2 from the germline V gene are MNHEY and SVGAGI. The CDR3 protein is CASSYDRGPIGTQYF. The CDR3 nucleotides are TGTGCCAGCAGTTACGACAGGGGGCCCATCGGGACCCAGTACTTC.

The gene calls are TRBV2 and TRBJ2-1, with 7 bases fitting TRBD2. Trimming removed 4 bases from V and 2 bases from J; junction bases left unmatched: 2. The length of the CDR3 is 14 residues. CDR1 SNHLY and CDR2 FYNNEI come from the germline V gene. The CDR3 DNA sequence: TGTGCCAGCAGTGGCGGGACTACCTACAATGAGCAGTTCTTC. This codes for CASSGGTTYNEQFF. Filled out from reference TRBV2 and TRBJ2-1, the complete variable domain reads EPEVTQTPSHQVTQMGQEVILRCVPISNHLYFYWYRQILGQKVEFLVSFYNNEISEKSEIFDDQFSVERPDGSNFTLKIRSTKLEDSAMYFCASSGGTTYNEQFFGPGTRLTVL.

Remarks on this clone: Different DNA sequences within this sample yield the same CDR3. The CDR3 spells CASSLQYNEQFF. The CDR3 DNA reads TGCGCCAGCAGCTTGCAGTACAATGAGCAGTTCTTC. This chain uses TRBV5-1 with TRBJ2-1; no firm D call. The germline CDR1 and CDR2 sequences are SGHRS and YFSETQ. This CDR3 is 12 amino acids long. Trimming pared 1 base from V and 4 bases from J, leaving 3 bases between.

J is TRBJ2-1 and V is TRBV19; 13 bases align to TRBD2. V was clipped by 6 bases and J by 8 bases; unmatched bases: 4. Germline V gives CDR1 LNHDA, CDR2 SQIVND (reference sequence). The CDR3 totals 14 residues. This CDR3 reads CASSPLAGGDEQFF. DNA of the CDR3: TGTGCCAGTAGCCCACTAGCGGGAGGGGATGAGCAGTTCTTC. Full variable domain (missing parts from reference TRBV19 and TRBJ2-1): DGGITQSPKYLFRKEGQNVTLSCEQNLNHDAMYWYRQDPGQGLRLIYYSQIVNDFQKGDIAEGYSVSREKKESFPLTVTSAQKNPTAFYLCASSPLAGGDEQFFGPGTRLTVL.

V and J are TRBV6-5 and TRBJ2-7, with a possible D match to TRBD2 (6 bases). V gave up 7 bases and J gave up 0 bases, with 16 bases separating them. The CDR3 spans 15 residues. The V gene's germline CDR1 is MNHEY and CDR2 SVGAGI. As DNA, the CDR3 is TGTGCCAGCACCACCCTAGTCGGGAGCTCCTACGAGCAGTACTTC. It is translated as CASTTLVGSSYEQYF.

The rearrangement links TRBV4-1 to TRBJ1-2; D ambiguous. V was cut by 3 bases and J by 7 bases, with 6 bases left in between. Germline V CDR1 and CDR2: MGHRA, YSYEKL. The length of the CDR3 is 11 residues. The CDR3 coding sequence is TGCGCCAGCAGCCACACGGGTGGCTACACCTTC. This encodes CASSHTGGYTF.

The CDR3 protein is CASSLTPGRWNEQFF. In DNA, the CDR3 is TGTGCCAGCAGCTTAACGCCCGGGAGGTGGAATGAGCAGTTCTTC. The chain uses TRBV7-3 and TRBJ2-1; 7 nucleotides line up with TRBD2. With V trimmed by 0 bases and J by 7 bases, 6 bases remained unmatched. Looked up from germline, CDR1 is SGHTA and CDR2 is FQGTGA. This CDR3 contains 15 residues.

The V and J genes are TRBV28 and TRBJ2-1; tentative D call: TRBD2 (5 bases). From germline, CDR1 is MDHEN and CDR2 SYDVKM. CDR3 length equals 13 residues. The germline V and J ends were trimmed by 6 bases and 9 bases, with 15 bases remaining between them. DNA of the CDR3: TGTGCCAGCAGCAAGGGAGACCTTGGTGAGCAGTTCTTC. It codes for CASSKGDLGEQFF. The full variable domain, completed using reference TRBV28 and TRBJ2-1, is DVKVTQSSRYLVKRTGEKVFLECVQDMDHENMFWYRQDPGLGLRLIYFSYDVKMKEKGDIPEGYSVSREKKERFSLILESASTNQTSMYLCASSKGDLGEQFFGPGTRLTVL.

This chain connects TRBV5-8 to TRBJ1-2; D ambiguous. The CDR3 loop spans 14 amino acids. V was trimmed by 5 bases and J by 0 bases, leaving 11 bases between them. Germline V gene sequence: CDR1 SGHTS, CDR2 YDEGEE. The CDR3 reads CASSLLLANYGYTF. CDR3 in DNA: TGTGCCAGCAGTCTCCTTTTAGCTAACTATGGCTACACCTTC. The full variable domain, in which reference TRBV5-8 and TRBJ1-2 provide the parts outside the CDR3, is EAGVTQSPTHLIKTRGQQATLRCSPISGHTSVYWYQQALGLGLQFLLWYDEGEERNRGNFPPRFSGRQFPNYSSELNVNALELEDSALYLCASSLLLANYGYTFGSGTRLTVV.

The CDR3: CASSPRGDRTYEQYF. As DNA, the CDR3 is TGTGCCAGCAGCCCCCGAGGGGACAGGACATACGAGCAGTACTTC. The rearrangement links TRBV11-2 to TRBJ2-7, with TRBD1 matching 8 bases. This CDR3 is built from 15 residues. V gave up 5 bases and J gave up 4 bases; unmatched junction bases: 10. CDR1 is SGHAT, CDR2 FQNNGV, per germline.

The chain couples TRBV9 to TRBJ1-3; TRBD1 aligns across 7 bases. CDR3 length: 16 residues. Germline assignment: CDR1 SGDLS and CDR2 YYNGEE. The V and J ends lost 1 base and 4 bases, in that order; junction bases with no gene match: 8. In DNA, the CDR3 is TGTGCCAGCAGCGTAAATGCAGGGGGGACAGGAAACACCATATATTTT. Its translation: CASSVNAGGTGNTIYF.

V gene TRBV30 combines with J gene TRBJ1-2, with D possibly being TRBD1 (6 bases). Trimming took 5 bases from V and 8 from J, leaving 36 bases between them. Germline V gene sequence: CDR1 GTSNPN, CDR2 SVGIG (reference sequence). The CDR3 covers 19 residues. The CDR3 sequence is CAWLSTLSLTGKITGGYTF. The DNA for the CDR3 is TGTGCCTGGCTATCGACCCTATCACTAACAGGGAAAATCACTGGGGGCTACACCTTC.

The chain is built from TRBV2 and TRBJ1-5; possible D gene TRBD1, 6 bases. This CDR3 has 15 amino acids. Germline values: CDR1 SNHLY, CDR2 FYNNEI. V was clipped by 1 base and J by 4 bases, with 11 bases between them. For the CDR3, the DNA is TGTGCCAGCAGTGAAGGGGGGGGGCGAAATCAGCCCCAGCATTTT. It yields the protein CASSEGGGRNQPQHF.

The genes are TRBV5-4 and TRBJ2-7; 9 positions agree with TRBD2. Germline V CDR1 and CDR2: SGHNT, YYREEE (reference sequence). The CDR3 contains 14 residues. V lost 5 bases, J lost 7 bases, and 10 bases stayed unmatched. In DNA form, the CDR3 reads TGTGCCAGCAGGTCGGGCGGGAGGGTTGATGAGCAGTACTTC. Translated: CASRSGGRVDEQYF.

The chain uses TRBV4-2 and TRBJ2-1; 7 bases agree with TRBD2. Germline lookup yields CDR1 LGHNA and CDR2 YNFKEQ. Unmatched junction bases numbered 10, after V lost 4 bases and J lost 7 bases. The CDR3 has 15 residues. The CDR3 loop is CASSPIRDYNNEQFF. CDR3 nucleotides: TGTGCCAGCAGCCCAATCCGGGACTACAATAATGAGCAGTTCTTC.

CDR3 sequence: CASSFSGSSYEQYF. CDR3 nucleotide sequence: TGTGCCAGCAGTTTCTCGGGTTCCTCCTACGAGCAGTACTTC. The chain couples TRBV27 to TRBJ2-7; D unresolved. Per germline, CDR1 MNHEY and CDR2 SMNVEV (reference sequence). This CDR3 spans 14 amino acids. V was pared by 3 bases and J by 0 bases, with 9 bases between.

The chain couples TRBV28 to TRBJ2-6; D possibly corresponds to TRBD2 (5 bases). The CDR3 spans 14 residues. Germline CDR1 MDHEN, CDR2 SYDVKM. V was trimmed by 3 bases and J by 3 bases, leaving 6 bases between them. DNA for the CDR3: TGTGCCAGCAGTTTCGGAGGTGGGGCCAACGTCCTGACTTTC. Its translation is CASSFGGGANVLTF.

This chain uses TRBV6-5 with TRBJ2-7; 7 bases are shared with TRBD2. CDR1 is MNHEY and CDR2 is SVGAGI in the germline V gene. The J segment lost 9 bases and the V segment lost 5 bases, leaving 4 bases of the junction unmatched. The CDR3 covers 11 residues. Written as DNA, the CDR3 is TGTGCCAGCAGTCCGGGCGGGAGGCAGTACTTC. This encodes CASSPGGRQYF.

This chain connects TRBV7-3 to TRBJ2-5; 7 bases map to TRBD2. Judging by the DNA end, TRBJ2-7 fits better; the J call may be wrong. The CDR3 contains 15 residues. CDR1 is SGHTA, CDR2 FQGTGA, per germline. The CDR3 nucleotides read TGTGCCAGCAGCTTAACAGGGGAGGGACTCTACGAGCAGTACTTC. It translates to CASSLTGEGLYEQYF.

The rearrangement joins TRBV27 to TRBJ2-7; 10 bases agree with TRBD2. This CDR3 region has 15 residues. The V and J ends lost 5 bases and 2 bases, in that order; junction bases with no gene match: 6. The germline V gene encodes CDR1 MNHEY and CDR2 SMNVEV (reference sequence). The CDR3 protein is CASSASTSGTYEQYF. The CDR3 DNA reads TGTGCCAGCAGTGCGAGCACTAGCGGGACCTACGAGCAGTACTTC.

V is TRBV28 and J is TRBJ1-1, with D possibly TRBD1 on 5 matching bases. The V end lost 2 bases, the J end lost 4 bases, and 14 bases lay between the germline ends. Germline V CDR1 and CDR2: MDHEN, SYDVKM. This CDR3 region has 15 residues. The chain's CDR3 is CASSLLAGSTTEAFF. DNA of the CDR3: TGTGCCAGCAGTTTACTGGCAGGGTCGACCACTGAAGCTTTCTTT.

The chain recombines TRBV28 with TRBJ2-7; D not resolved. Germline-derived CDR1 and CDR2 are MDHEN and SYDVKM. Trimming removed 7 bases from V and 4 bases from J, with 5 bases in between. The CDR3 runs 10 residues. As DNA, the CDR3 is TGTGCCAGCATGCGTTACGAGCAGTACTTC. This translates into CASMRYEQYF.

This chain joins TRBV6-5 and TRBJ2-3; TRBD2 matches 13 bases. The CDR3 totals 15 residues. V gave up 8 bases and J gave up 5 bases; unmatched junction bases: 7. The germline CDR1 and CDR2 sequences are MNHEY and SVGAGI. Here the CDR3 reads CASGSRLAGGDTQYF. The CDR3 DNA sequence: TGTGCCAGCGGCTCCAGACTAGCGGGGGGAGATACGCAGTATTTT.